Listed below are T cell receptor beta chains from one sample, sequenced in a study of shared clonotypes between healthy human individuals. The protocol was immunoSEQ multiplex PCR, while the TCRdb copy is restricted to in-frame clones and leaves out a portion. The sample carries about 2 million clones, approximately 95% recorded once. Sequencing input: naive CD8+ T cells sorted from blood. The receptors come from a man aged 18 to 30 in good health. Both conserved end residues are part of each CDR3. The D gene is left open where the match is weak. Only part of the rows carry a size: once, few, many, or a class if the clone is expanded.

size	D	V	J	CDR3	DNA
.	.	TRBV4-1	TRBJ1-5	CASSQDKSFNQPQHF	TGCGCCAGCAGCCAAGATAAAAGTTTCAATCAGCCCCAGCATTTT
once	TRBD1	TRBV5-1	TRBJ2-7	CASSLWDRGAEQYF	TGCGCCAGCAGCTTATGGGACAGGGGGGCCGAGCAGTACTTC
.	.	TRBV27	TRBJ2-3	CASSLSFPGRTDTQYF	TGTGCCAGCAGTTTATCTTTCCCGGGGAGAACAGATACGCAGTATTTT
.	TRBD1	TRBV4-3	TRBJ2-7	CASSSGTGNEQYF	TGCGCCAGCAGCAGCGGGACAGGGAACGAGCAGTACTTC
.	.	TRBV13	TRBJ2-3	CASSSTEDISTDTQYF	TGTGCCAGCAGCTCAACCGAGGACATCAGCACAGATACGCAGTATTTT
.	.	TRBV27	TRBJ2-5	CASSAGGETQYF	TGTGCCAGCAGTGCCGGGGGAGAGACCCAGTACTTC
.	TRBD2	TRBV5-1	TRBJ2-3	CASSLGLAGLFTDTQYF	TGCGCCAGCAGCTTGGGACTAGCGGGGTTATTCACAGATACGCAGTATTTT
once	TRBD2	TRBV19	TRBJ2-7	CASSIVVAGANEQYF	TGTGCCAGTAGTATCGTAGTAGCGGGAGCTAACGAGCAGTACTTC
.	TRBD1	TRBV4-1	TRBJ2-7	CASSRGQGLSYEQYF	TGCGCCAGCAGCCGAGGACAGGGGCTCTCCTACGAGCAGTACTTC
.	.	TRBV27	TRBJ1-2	CASVGSYGYTF	TGTGCCAGCGTGGGATCTTATGGCTACACCTTC
.	.	TRBV7-9	TRBJ1-2	CASSLIRDDGYTF	TGTGCCAGCAGCTTAATCAGGGATGATGGCTACACCTTC
.	TRBD2	TRBV10-3	TRBJ2-7	CAIKAGGASYEQYF	TGTGCCATCAAAGCGGGGGGGGCATCCTACGAGCAGTACTTC
once	.	TRBV7-3	TRBJ2-1	CASSAEAYNEQFF	TGTGCCAGCAGCGCAGAGGCCTACAATGAGCAGTTCTTC
.	TRBD1	TRBV15	TRBJ1-1	CATGRTGQGTEAFF	TGTGCCACCGGGCGGACAGGCCAGGGCACTGAAGCTTTCTTT
.	TRBD2	TRBV5-6	TRBJ2-7	CASSVDGEGKDYEQYF	TGTGCCAGCAGCGTGGATGGGGAGGGGAAGGACTACGAGCAGTACTTC
.	TRBD1	TRBV10-1	TRBJ2-1	CASSDYDRGSYNEQFF	TGCGCCAGCAGTGATTATGACAGGGGTTCCTACAATGAGCAGTTCTTC
.	.	TRBV7-9	TRBJ2-6	CASSSDSRPGANVLTF	TGTGCCAGCAGCTCAGATTCTAGGCCTGGGGCCAACGTCCTGACTTTC
.	TRBD2	TRBV10-3	TRBJ2-5	CAISDRGGEETQYF	TGTGCCATCAGTGACCGCGGGGGTGAAGAGACCCAGTACTTC
.	.	TRBV28	TRBJ2-5	CASSLADFQETQYF	TGTGCCAGCAGTTTAGCAGATTTCCAAGAGACCCAGTACTTC
.	.	TRBV13	TRBJ2-3	CASSLGGFLSTDTQYF	TGTGCCAGCAGCTTAGGGGGGTTTTTAAGCACAGATACGCAGTATTTT